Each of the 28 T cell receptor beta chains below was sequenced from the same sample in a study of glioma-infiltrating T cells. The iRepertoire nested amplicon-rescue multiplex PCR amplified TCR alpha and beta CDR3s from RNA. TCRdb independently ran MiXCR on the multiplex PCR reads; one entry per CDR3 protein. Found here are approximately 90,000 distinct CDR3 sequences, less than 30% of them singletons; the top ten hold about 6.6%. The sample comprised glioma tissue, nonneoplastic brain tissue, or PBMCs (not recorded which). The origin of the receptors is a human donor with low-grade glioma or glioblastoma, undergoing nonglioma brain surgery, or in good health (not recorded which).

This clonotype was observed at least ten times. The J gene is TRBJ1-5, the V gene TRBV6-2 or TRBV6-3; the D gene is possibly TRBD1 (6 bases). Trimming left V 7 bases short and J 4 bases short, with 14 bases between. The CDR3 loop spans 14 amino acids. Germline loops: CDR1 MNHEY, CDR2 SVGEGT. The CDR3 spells CASTTGHRNQPQHF. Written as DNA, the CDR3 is TGTGCCAGCACAACGGGACACCGAAATCAGCCCCAGCATTTT.

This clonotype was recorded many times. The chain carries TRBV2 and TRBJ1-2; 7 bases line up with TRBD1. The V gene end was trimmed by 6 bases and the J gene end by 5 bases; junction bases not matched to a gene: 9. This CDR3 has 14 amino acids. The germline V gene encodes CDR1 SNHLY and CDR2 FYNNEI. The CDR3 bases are TGTGCCAGCAGCGGAGCTGGGACAGCATATGGCTACACCTTC. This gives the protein CASSGAGTAYGYTF. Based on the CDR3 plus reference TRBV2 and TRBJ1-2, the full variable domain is EPEVTQTPSHQVTQMGQEVILRCVPISNHLYFYWYRQILGQKVEFLVSFYNNEISEKSEIFDDQFSVERPDGSNFTLKIRSTKLEDSAMYFCASSGAGTAYGYTFGSGTRLTVV.

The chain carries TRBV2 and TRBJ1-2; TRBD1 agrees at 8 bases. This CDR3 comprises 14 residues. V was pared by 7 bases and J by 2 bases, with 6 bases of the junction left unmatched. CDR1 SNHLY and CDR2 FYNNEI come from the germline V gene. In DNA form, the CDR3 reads TGTGCCAGCAACCGACAGGGGAGCAACTATGGCTACACCTTC. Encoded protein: CASNRQGSNYGYTF.

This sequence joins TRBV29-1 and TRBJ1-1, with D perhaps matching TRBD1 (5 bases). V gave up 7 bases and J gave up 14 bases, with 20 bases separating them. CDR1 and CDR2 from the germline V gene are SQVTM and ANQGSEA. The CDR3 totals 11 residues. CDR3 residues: CSAGGDFRGFF. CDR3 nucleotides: TGCAGCGCCGGGGGGGACTTTCGAGGCTTCTTT.

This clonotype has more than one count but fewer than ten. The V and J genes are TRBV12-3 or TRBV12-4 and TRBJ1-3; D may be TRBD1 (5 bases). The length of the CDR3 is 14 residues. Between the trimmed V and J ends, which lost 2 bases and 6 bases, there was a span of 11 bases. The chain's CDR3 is CASSLQGSVNTIYF. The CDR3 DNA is TGTGCCAGCAGTTTACAGGGTTCAGTAAACACCATATATTTT.

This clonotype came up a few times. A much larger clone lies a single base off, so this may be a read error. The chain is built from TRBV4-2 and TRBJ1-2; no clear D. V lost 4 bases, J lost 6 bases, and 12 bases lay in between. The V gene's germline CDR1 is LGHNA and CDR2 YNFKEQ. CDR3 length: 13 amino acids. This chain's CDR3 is CASSRAGLDGYTF. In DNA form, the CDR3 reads TGTGCCAGCAGCCGCGCAGGTCTCGATGGCTACACCTTC.

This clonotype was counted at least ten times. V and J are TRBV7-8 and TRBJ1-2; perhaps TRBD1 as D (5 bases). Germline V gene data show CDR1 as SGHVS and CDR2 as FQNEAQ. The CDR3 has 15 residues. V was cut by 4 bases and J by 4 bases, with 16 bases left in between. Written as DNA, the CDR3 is TGTGCCAGCAGCTACAGAGCTGGGGGGGTCTATGGCTACACCTTC. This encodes CASSYRAGGVYGYTF.

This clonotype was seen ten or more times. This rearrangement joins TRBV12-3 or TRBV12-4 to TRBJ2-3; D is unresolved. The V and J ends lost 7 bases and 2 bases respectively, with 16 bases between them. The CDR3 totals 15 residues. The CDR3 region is CASKPRATVTDTQYF. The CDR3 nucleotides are TGTGCCAGCAAGCCCCGGGCTACCGTCACAGATACGCAGTATTTT.

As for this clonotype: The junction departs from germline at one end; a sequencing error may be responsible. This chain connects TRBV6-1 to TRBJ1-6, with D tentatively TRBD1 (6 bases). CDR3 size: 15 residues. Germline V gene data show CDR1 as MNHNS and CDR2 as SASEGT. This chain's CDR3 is CAIMKRGVGPSPVHF. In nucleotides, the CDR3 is TGTGCCATCATGAAGAGGGGGGTGGGACCTTCACCCGTCCACTTT.

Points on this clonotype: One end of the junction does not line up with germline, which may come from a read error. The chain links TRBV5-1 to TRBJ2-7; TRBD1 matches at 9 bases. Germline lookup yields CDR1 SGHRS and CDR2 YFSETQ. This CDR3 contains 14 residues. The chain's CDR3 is CARSLGTGTYEQYF. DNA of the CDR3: TGCGCCAGAAGCTTGGGGACAGGGACCTACGAGCAGTACTTC.

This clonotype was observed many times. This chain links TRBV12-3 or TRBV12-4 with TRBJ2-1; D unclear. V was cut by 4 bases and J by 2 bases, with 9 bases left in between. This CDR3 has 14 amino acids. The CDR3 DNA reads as TGTGCCAGCAGTTCGATAACTACCTACAATGAGCAGTTCTTC. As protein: CASSSITTYNEQFF.

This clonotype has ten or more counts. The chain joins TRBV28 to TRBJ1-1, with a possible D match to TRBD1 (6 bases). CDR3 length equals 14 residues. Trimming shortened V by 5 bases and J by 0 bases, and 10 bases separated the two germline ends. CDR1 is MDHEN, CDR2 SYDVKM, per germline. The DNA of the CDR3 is TGTGCCAGCAGTCGACAGGCTTTGAACACTGAAGCTTTCTTT. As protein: CASSRQALNTEAFF.

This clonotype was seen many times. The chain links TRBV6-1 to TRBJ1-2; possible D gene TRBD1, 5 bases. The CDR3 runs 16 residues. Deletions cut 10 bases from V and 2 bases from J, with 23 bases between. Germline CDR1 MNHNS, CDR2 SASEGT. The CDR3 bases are TGTGCCATCGGGAGGGGCAGGGCGGAAAAAAACTATGGCTACACCTTC. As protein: CAIGRGRAEKNYGYTF.

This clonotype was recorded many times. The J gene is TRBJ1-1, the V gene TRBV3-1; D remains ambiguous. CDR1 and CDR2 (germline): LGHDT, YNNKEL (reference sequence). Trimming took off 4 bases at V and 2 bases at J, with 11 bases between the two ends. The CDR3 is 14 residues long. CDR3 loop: CASSRTTYNTEAFF. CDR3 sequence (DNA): TGTGCCAGCAGCCGGACTACCTATAACACTGAAGCTTTCTTT.

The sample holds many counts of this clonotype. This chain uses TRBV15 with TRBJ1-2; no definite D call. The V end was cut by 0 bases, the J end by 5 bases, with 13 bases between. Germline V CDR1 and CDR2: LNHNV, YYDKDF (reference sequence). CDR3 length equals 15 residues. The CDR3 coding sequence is TGTGCCACCAGCAGAGATTACGATACCGCTTATGGCTACACCTTC. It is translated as CATSRDYDTAYGYTF.

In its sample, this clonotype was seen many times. The CDR3 loop reads CASSQGLAQETQYF. The CDR3 region has the DNA TGTGCCAGCAGCCAGGGACTCGCCCAAGAGACCCAGTACTTC. The rearrangement links TRBV5-4 to TRBJ2-5; the D gene is possibly TRBD2 (6 bases). The CDR3 contains 14 residues. The germline V and J ends were trimmed by 4 bases and 1 base, with 11 bases remaining between them. The germline CDR1 and CDR2 sequences are SGHNT and YYREEE (reference sequence).

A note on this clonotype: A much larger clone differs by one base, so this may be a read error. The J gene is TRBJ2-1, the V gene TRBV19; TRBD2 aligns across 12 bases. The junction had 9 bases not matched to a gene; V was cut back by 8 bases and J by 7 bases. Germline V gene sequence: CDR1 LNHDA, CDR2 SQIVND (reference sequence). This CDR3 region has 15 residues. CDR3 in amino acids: CASWTTSGSGNEQFF. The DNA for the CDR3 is TGTGCCAGTTGGACGACTAGCGGGAGTGGGAATGAGCAGTTCTTC.

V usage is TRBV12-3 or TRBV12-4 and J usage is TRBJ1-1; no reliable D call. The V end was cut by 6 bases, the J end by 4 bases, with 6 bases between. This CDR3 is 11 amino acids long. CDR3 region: CASREGTEAFF. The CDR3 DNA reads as TGTGCCAGCAGGGAAGGCACTGAAGCTTTCTTT.

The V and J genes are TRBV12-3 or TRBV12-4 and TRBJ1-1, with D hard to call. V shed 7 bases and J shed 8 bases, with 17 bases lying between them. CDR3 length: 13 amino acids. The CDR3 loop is CASTPWGGGEAFF. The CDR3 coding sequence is TGTGCCAGCACTCCATGGGGTGGTGGGGAAGCTTTCTTT.

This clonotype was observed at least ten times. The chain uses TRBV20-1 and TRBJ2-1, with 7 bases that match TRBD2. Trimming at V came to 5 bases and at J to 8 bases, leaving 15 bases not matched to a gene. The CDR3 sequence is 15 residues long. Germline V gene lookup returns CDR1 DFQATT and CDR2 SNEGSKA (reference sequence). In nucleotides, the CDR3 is TGCAGTGCTCAAACGGGACTATCGCCTACGGATGAGCAGTTCTTC. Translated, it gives CSAQTGLSPTDEQFF.

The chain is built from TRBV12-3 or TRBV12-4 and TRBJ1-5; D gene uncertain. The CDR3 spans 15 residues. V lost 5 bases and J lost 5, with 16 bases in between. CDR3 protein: CASSPYTDLHQPQHF. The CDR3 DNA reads TGTGCCAGCAGTCCTTACACAGACTTGCATCAGCCCCAGCATTTT.

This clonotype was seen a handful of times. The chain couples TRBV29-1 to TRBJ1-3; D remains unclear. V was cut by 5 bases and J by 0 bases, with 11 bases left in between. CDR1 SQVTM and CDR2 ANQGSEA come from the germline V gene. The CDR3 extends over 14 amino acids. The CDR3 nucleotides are TGCAGCGTTACCGGACCGAGCTCTGGAAACACCATATATTTT. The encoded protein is CSVTGPSSGNTIYF.

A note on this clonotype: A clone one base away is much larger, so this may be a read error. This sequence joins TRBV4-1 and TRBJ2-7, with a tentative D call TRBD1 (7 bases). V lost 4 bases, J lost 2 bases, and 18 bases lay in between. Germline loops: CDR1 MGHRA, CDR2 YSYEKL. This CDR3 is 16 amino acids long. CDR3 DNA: TGCGCCAGCAGCCGGCAGGGGGGTCCCGGGCCCTACGAGCAGTACTTC. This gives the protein CASSRQGGPGPYEQYF.

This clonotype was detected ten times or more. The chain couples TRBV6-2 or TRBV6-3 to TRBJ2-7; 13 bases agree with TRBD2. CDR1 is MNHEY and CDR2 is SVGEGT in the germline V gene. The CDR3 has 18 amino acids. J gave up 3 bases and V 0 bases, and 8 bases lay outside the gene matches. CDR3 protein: CASSYSTSGRTLLYEQYF. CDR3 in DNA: TGTGCCAGCAGTTACTCGACTAGCGGGAGGACCCTTCTCTACGAGCAGTACTTC.

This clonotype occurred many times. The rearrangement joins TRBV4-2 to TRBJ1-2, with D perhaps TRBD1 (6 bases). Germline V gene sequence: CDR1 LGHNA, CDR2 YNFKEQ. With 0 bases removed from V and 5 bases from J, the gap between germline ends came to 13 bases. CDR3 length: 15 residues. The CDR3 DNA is TGTGCCAGCAGCCAAGAGACAGGCAGTGCGTATGGCTACACCTTC. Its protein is CASSQETGSAYGYTF.

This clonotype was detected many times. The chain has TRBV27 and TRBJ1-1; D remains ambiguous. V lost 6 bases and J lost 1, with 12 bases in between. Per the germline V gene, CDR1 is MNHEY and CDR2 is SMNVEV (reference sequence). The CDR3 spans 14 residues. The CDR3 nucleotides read TGTGCCAGCAGGCCCGGGCACCCGAACACTGAAGCTTTCTTT. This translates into CASRPGHPNTEAFF.

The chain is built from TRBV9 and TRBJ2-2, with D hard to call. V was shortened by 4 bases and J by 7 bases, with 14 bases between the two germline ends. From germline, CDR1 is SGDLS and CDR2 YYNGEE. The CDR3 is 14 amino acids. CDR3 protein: CASSPMNGNGELFF. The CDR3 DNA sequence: TGTGCCAGCAGCCCAATGAACGGAAACGGGGAGCTGTTTTTT.

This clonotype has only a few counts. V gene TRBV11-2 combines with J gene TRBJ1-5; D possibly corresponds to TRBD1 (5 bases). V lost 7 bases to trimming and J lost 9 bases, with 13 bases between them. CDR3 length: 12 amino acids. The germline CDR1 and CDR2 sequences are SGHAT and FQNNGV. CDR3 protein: CASNGTFAPQHF. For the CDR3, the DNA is TGTGCCAGCAATGGGACCTTTGCGCCCCAGCATTTT.